These 22 T cell receptor beta chains were all obtained from the same sample, sequenced in a study of early T cells in non-severe SARS-CoV-2 infection. TCRdb re-called the 5' RACE reads with MiXCR, one entry per CDR3 protein. The sample includes some 91,000 distinct CDR3 sequences, under 15% seen only once; the top ten take under 2.5%. Sequenced input: whole blood. The receptor set was obtained from an adult who was a healthcare worker with PCR-confirmed SARS-CoV-2 infection or an uninfected control (not recorded which).

The V and J genes are TRBV28 and TRBJ2-3; D is undetermined. The germline gives CDR1 MDHEN, CDR2 SYDVKM. CDR3 length: 15 amino acids. V lost 3 bases and J lost 1, with 11 bases in between. The CDR3 coding sequence is TGTGCCAGCAGTTTGAGTGTAGGGCGCACAGATACGCAGTATTTT. This codes for CASSLSVGRTDTQYF.

CDR3 sequence: CASSSLAGGPPTNIQYF. CDR3 in DNA: TGTGCCAGCAGCTCGCTAGCGGGGGGGCCCCCCACAAACATTCAGTACTTC. The chain couples TRBV7-8 to TRBJ2-4; 12 nucleotides match TRBD2. CDR3 length: 17 amino acids. Germline-derived CDR1 and CDR2 are SGHVS and FQNEAQ. V dropped 4 bases and J dropped 6; count of bases not matched to a gene: 10.

This sequence joins TRBV6-2 or TRBV6-3 and TRBJ1-2, with D possibly TRBD1 on 5 matching bases. Germline assignment: CDR1 MNHEY and CDR2 SVGEGT. The V end lost 7 bases, the J end lost 5 bases, and 17 bases lay between the germline ends. The CDR3 is 14 residues long. In nucleotides, the CDR3 is TGTGCCAGCACCCGACCTGACAGATGGTATGGCTACACCTTC. Its translation is CASTRPDRWYGYTF.

Many counts were recorded for this clonotype. V gene TRBV6-1 combines with J gene TRBJ1-1; TRBD1 might be the D (5 bases). Germline CDR1 and CDR2: MNHNS and SASEGT. V dropped 2 bases and J dropped 2 bases, with 21 bases sitting between them. The CDR3 extends over 18 amino acids. Here the CDR3 reads CASSERFVKTGGNTEAFF. Here the CDR3 DNA reads TGTGCCAGCAGTGAACGATTCGTAAAGACGGGGGGAAACACTGAAGCTTTCTTT.

Ten or more counts support this clonotype. The V call is TRBV7-3, the J call TRBJ1-4; D gene ambiguous. The germline gives CDR1 SGHTA, CDR2 FQGTGA. With 1 base removed from V and 8 bases from J, the gap between germline ends came to 14 bases. This CDR3 spans 15 amino acids. The CDR3 spells CASSLNSTQAEKLFF. The DNA of the CDR3 is TGTGCCAGCAGCTTAAACAGTACCCAGGCGGAAAAACTGTTTTTT.

The J gene is TRBJ2-3, the V gene TRBV5-1; D uncertain. CDR1 and CDR2 from the germline V gene are SGHRS and YFSETQ. V was pared by 4 bases and J by 6 bases, with 12 bases between. The CDR3 covers 13 residues. CDR3 bases: TGCGCCAGCAGCCAACTTACTCGGGATACGCAGTATTTT. Translation: CASSQLTRDTQYF.

This clonotype was recorded at least ten times. This CDR3 reads CASSEYRGFRNIQYF. The CDR3 region has the DNA TGTGCCAGCAGCGAATACAGGGGTTTCAGAAACATTCAGTACTTC. The chain couples TRBV6-2 or TRBV6-3 to TRBJ2-4, with 7 positions matching TRBD1. This CDR3 region has 15 residues. CDR1 MNHEY and CDR2 SVGEGT come from the germline V gene. Trimming at V came to 6 bases and at J to 6 bases, leaving 11 bases not matched to a gene.

This clonotype was counted a few times. The rearrangement joins TRBV29-1 to TRBJ1-1; possibly TRBD1 for D (6 bases). The CDR3 loop spans 11 amino acids. Germline values: CDR1 SQVTM, CDR2 ANQGSEA. V lost 7 bases, J lost 1 base, and 7 bases lay in between. For the CDR3, the DNA is TGCAGCGCACAGGGGAACACTGAAGCTTTCTTT. This sequence encodes CSAQGNTEAFF.

This clonotype was seen only a few times. The V call is TRBV2, the J call TRBJ2-6; D is unresolved. The CDR3 length is 15 residues. The germline gives CDR1 SNHLY, CDR2 FYNNEI. The V end lost 2 bases, the J end lost 0 bases, and 5 bases lay between the germline ends. The CDR3 coding sequence is TGTGCCAGCAGTGAATGGGGCTCTGGGGCCAACGTCCTGACTTTC. Translation gives CASSEWGSGANVLTF.

This clonotype was counted many times. The gene calls are TRBV7-2 and TRBJ2-7; 7 nucleotides align to TRBD2. The germline V gene has CDR1 SGHTA and CDR2 FQGNSA. Trimming took 5 bases from V and 2 from J; bases not matched to a gene: 12. The CDR3 length is 16 residues. The CDR3 loop is CASSLDRRGGAYEQYF. DNA of the CDR3: TGTGCCAGCAGCCTTGATCGACGGGGAGGGGCCTACGAGCAGTACTTC.

This chain connects TRBV28 to TRBJ2-7; TRBD1 matches 9 bases. Germline CDR1 reads MDHEN; CDR2 reads SYDVKM. The CDR3 contains 15 residues. The V gene end was trimmed by 4 bases and the J gene end by 1 base; junction bases not matched to a gene: 5. The CDR3 nucleotides are TGTGCCAGCAGTTCGCCGGGACAGGGTTCCTACGAGCAGTACTTC. This encodes CASSSPGQGSYEQYF.

This clonotype was counted between two and nine times. The chain couples TRBV25-1 to TRBJ2-2; 9 bases map to TRBD1. The junction had 2 bases not matched to a gene; V was cut back by 6 bases and J by 0 bases. Germline V gene sequence: CDR1 MGHDK, CDR2 SYGVNS. The CDR3 sequence is 15 residues long. CDR3 in amino acids: CASRGQGTNTGELFF. The CDR3, as DNA: TGTGCCAGCAGGGGACAGGGAACGAACACCGGGGAGCTGTTTTTT.

The gene calls are TRBV14 and TRBJ1-1, with D unresolved. V was shortened by 4 bases and J by 1 base, with 16 bases between the two germline ends. CDR3 length equals 16 residues. The germline V gene encodes CDR1 SGHDN and CDR2 FVKESK. The CDR3: CASSPFLWRENTEAFF. CDR3 sequence (DNA): TGTGCCAGCAGCCCCTTCTTGTGGAGGGAGAACACTGAAGCTTTCTTT. The full variable domain, in which reference TRBV14 and TRBJ1-1 provide the parts outside the CDR3, is EAGVTQFPSHSVIEKGQTVTLRCDPISGHDNLYWYRRVMGKEIKFLLHFVKESKQDESGMPNNRFLAERTGGTYSTLKVQPAELEDSGVYFCASSPFLWRENTEAFFGQGTRLTVV.

This clonotype was picked up many times. This chain joins TRBV4-1 and TRBJ2-3, with 7 bases that match TRBD1. CDR3 length equals 16 residues. The trim removed 1 base at V and 1 base at J, leaving 5 bases unmatched. The germline V gene encodes CDR1 MGHRA and CDR2 YSYEKL. The CDR3: CASSQGVGTGTDTQYF. The CDR3 coding sequence is TGCGCCAGCAGCCAAGGGGTGGGGACAGGCACAGATACGCAGTATTTT.

The rearrangement joins TRBV20-1 to TRBJ1-2, with 9 nucleotides matching TRBD1. CDR3 length: 18 residues. Germline V gives CDR1 DFQATT, CDR2 SNEGSKA (reference sequence). The J segment lost 6 bases and the V segment lost 0 bases, leaving 17 bases of the junction unmatched. DNA for the CDR3: TGCAGTGCTAGAGAGGCATCAGCCGGGACAGGGAGGGATGATGGCTACACCTTC. The encoded protein is CSAREASAGTGRDDGYTF.

The chain links TRBV7-8 to TRBJ2-2; 13 nucleotides match TRBD2. The CDR3 runs 20 residues. Trimming at V came to 2 bases and at J to 1 base, leaving 10 bases not matched to a gene. The germline V gene has CDR1 SGHVS and CDR2 FQNEAQ. CDR3 DNA sequence: TGTGCCAGCAGCTTACGCCCACCGGGACTAGCGGGGAGGAACACCGGGGAGCTGTTTTTT. Protein: CASSLRPPGLAGRNTGELFF.

This clonotype was detected a few times. The rearrangement links TRBV14 to TRBJ1-4; D is uncertain. Germline lookup yields CDR1 SGHDN and CDR2 FVKESK. The V end was cut by 4 bases, the J end by 12 bases, with 12 bases between. CDR3 length: 12 amino acids. CDR3 residues: CASSLFSGELFF. CDR3 bases: TGTGCCAGCAGCCTGTTCTCCGGGGAACTGTTTTTT.

The chain recombines TRBV20-1 with TRBJ1-2, with no clear D. V dropped 5 bases and J dropped 2 bases, with 12 bases sitting between them. The CDR3 runs 13 residues. The germline V gene has CDR1 DFQATT and CDR2 SNEGSKA (reference sequence). CDR3 loop: CSAYRTANYGYTF. In DNA form, the CDR3 reads TGCAGTGCTTACAGAACGGCCAACTATGGCTACACCTTC.

This clonotype was detected many times. The chain combines TRBV4-1 with TRBJ2-1; 11 bases are a match to TRBD2. The trim removed 4 bases at V and 0 bases at J, leaving 14 bases unmatched. The CDR3 runs to 20 residues. Germline CDR1 and CDR2: MGHRA and YSYEKL. The CDR3 DNA is TGCGCCAGCAGCCGCTTCCTAGCGGGGGGACCTGGGACCTCCTACAATGAGCAGTTCTTC. Translation gives CASSRFLAGGPGTSYNEQFF.

This clonotype was detected a few times. J is TRBJ2-1 and V is TRBV29-1; D is possibly TRBD2 (6 bases). The CDR3 has 12 residues. Germline V CDR1 and CDR2: SQVTM, ANQGSEA. Trimming removed 4 bases at V and 6 bases at J, with 10 bases between. The CDR3 DNA is TGCAGCGTTGCCGTGGGGGGCAATGAGCAGTTCTTC. Protein product: CSVAVGGNEQFF.

The sample holds many counts of this clonotype. V and J are TRBV15 and TRBJ2-3; TRBD2 is a possible D gene (6 bases). This CDR3 has 14 residues. Trimming removed 0 bases from V and 5 bases from J, with 9 bases in between. The germline CDR1 and CDR2 sequences are LNHNV and YYDKDF (reference sequence). As DNA, the CDR3 is TGTGCCACCAGCAGAGAGGCGGGAATAGATACGCAGTATTTT. It codes for CATSREAGIDTQYF.

This clonotype was recorded many times. J is TRBJ1-2 and V is TRBV6-2 or TRBV6-3; possibly TRBD1 for D (5 bases). V lost 6 bases and J lost 2, with 13 bases in between. This CDR3 comprises 14 residues. Germline loops: CDR1 MNHEY, CDR2 SVGEGT. CDR3 sequence reads: CASRPGGGNYGYTF. CDR3 sequence (DNA): TGTGCCAGCAGACCGGGGGGAGGCAACTATGGCTACACCTTC.